The clone carrying this T cell receptor (beta chain) has more than one count but fewer than ten. The antigen is undetermined. One end of the junction fails to match germline, which may point to a read error. This entry comes from a study of Graves' ophthalmopathy and Graves' hyperthyroidism. Study outcomes and limitations: Sensitivity reached roughly 71% and specificity about 73% when the model predicted ophthalmopathy progression. Detection in blood was also observed for most expanded thyroid clonotypes above 0.001 frequency.

Diagnoses were established from clinical symptoms, serum thyroxine, TRAb, thyroid ultrasound and orbital computed tomography. Out of around 10 ml of fresh peripheral blood, PBMCs were obtained. This CDR3 spans 14 amino acids. Germline V gene sequence: CDR1 GTSNPN, CDR2 SVGIG (reference sequence). RNA served as the template for amplifying TCR beta CDR3 regions. Investigators did first-round RT-PCR with HTBI primers, then second-round multiplex PCR. TCRdb re-analysed the multiplex PCR reads in MiXCR, keeping a single row per CDR3 protein. The table has hundreds of thousands of distinct CDR3 sequences, 22% seen once.

The V call is TRBV30, the J call TRBJ1-3; the D is unclear. This TCR derives from a woman aged 18-30 years with stable Graves' hyperthyroidism. Some clones in this sample may be carry-over from other donors' samples. The sample was peripheral blood. CDR3 loop: CTWKWQSTGNTIYF. The CDR3 DNA sequence: TGTACCTGGAAGTGGCAGTCCACTGGAAACACCATATATTTT. The whole variable domain, remainder taken from reference TRBV30 and TRBJ1-3, is SQTIHQWPATLVQPVGSPLSLECTVEGTSNPNLYWYRQAAGRGLQLLFYSVGIGQISSEVPQNLSASRPQDRQFILSSKKLLLSDSGFYLCTWKWQSTGNTIYFGEGSWLTVV.